One sample yielded the 27 T cell receptor beta chains listed below, sequenced in a study of cytomegalovirus exposure and HLA in healthy donors. With 60 Vbeta and 13 Jbeta primers, the PCR was carried out. Profiling relied on immunoSEQ multiplex PCR, and the TCRdb table lists in-frame clones only, not all of them. Seen in this sample are over 100,000 clones; the ten most common clones hold 1.5% to 2%. Sequencing input: PBMCs. These receptor sequences come from a young man in good health and CMV-seronegative.

This chain connects TRBV2 to TRBJ1-4, with D possibly matching TRBD1 (6 bases). Deletions cut 7 bases from V and 7 bases from J, with 19 bases between. Germline CDR1 is SNHLY and CDR2 is FYNNEI. The CDR3 runs to 15 residues. Here the CDR3 reads CASTLGTIRSEKLFF. CDR3 nucleotide sequence: TGTGCCAGCACCCTAGGGACAATTCGGAGTGAAAAACTGTTTTTT.

The CDR3 DNA reads as TGTGCTTCGGGGAGTGAAAAACTGTTTTTT. Translating it yields CASGSEKLFF. The chain employs TRBV27 and TRBJ1-4, with D hard to call. CDR1 MNHEY and CDR2 SMNVEV come from the germline V gene (reference sequence). The CDR3 covers 10 residues.

The gene calls are TRBV30 and TRBJ1-4; tentatively, D is TRBD1 (5 bases). Per the germline V gene, CDR1 is GTSNPN and CDR2 is SVGIG (reference sequence). V lost 0 bases and J lost 3, with 8 bases in between. This CDR3 is 14 amino acids long. The CDR3 DNA follows: TGTGCCTGGAGTGTCGGGGGATCTAATGAAAAACTGTTTTTT. Its protein product is CAWSVGGSNEKLFF.

The chain is built from TRBV4-1 and TRBJ1-5; 7 bases line up with TRBD1. J was trimmed by 7 bases and V by 1 base; bases with no gene match: 7. The length of the CDR3 is 15 residues. Per the germline V gene, CDR1 is MGHRA and CDR2 is YSYEKL. The CDR3 is CASSQGIQGTQPQHF. In DNA, the CDR3 is TGCGCCAGCAGCCAAGGTATACAGGGGACCCAGCCCCAGCATTTT.

The chain links TRBV25-1 to TRBJ2-5, with 7 bases lining up with TRBD1. After removal of 6 bases from V and 5 bases from J, the junction contained 6 bases not matched to a gene. Germline-derived CDR1 and CDR2 are MGHDK and SYGVNS. The CDR3 has 13 residues. The CDR3 here is CASRTGNPETQYF. CDR3 in DNA: TGTGCCAGCAGGACAGGGAACCCCGAGACCCAGTACTTC. The whole variable domain, filled in from reference TRBV25-1 and TRBJ2-5, reads EADIYQTPRYLVIGTGKKITLECSQTMGHDKMYWYQQDPGMELHLIHYSYGVNSTEKGDLSSESTVSRIRTEHFPLTLESARPSHTSQYLCASRTGNPETQYFGPGTRLLVL.

The chain recombines TRBV19 with TRBJ1-2; TRBD1 agrees at 7 bases. CDR1 and CDR2 (germline): LNHDA, SQIVND (reference sequence). The junction had 7 bases not matched to a gene; V was cut back by 6 bases and J by 6 bases. The CDR3 extends over 13 amino acids. CDR3 DNA sequence: TGTGCCAGTAGGCTACAGGGGCACCATGGCTACACCTTC. It yields the protein CASRLQGHHGYTF.

The chain is built from TRBV7-9 and TRBJ1-2; no clear D. The CDR3 is made up of 14 amino acids. Deletions cut 1 base from V and 3 bases from J, with 9 bases between. Germline CDR1 is SEHNR and CDR2 is FQNEAQ (reference sequence). Here the CDR3 DNA reads TGTGCCAGCAGCTTAGGCGGAGGCTACTATGGCTACACCTTC. It translates to CASSLGGGYYGYTF.

This chain uses TRBV28 with TRBJ1-5, with 8 nucleotides matching TRBD1. Per the germline V gene, CDR1 is MDHEN and CDR2 is SYDVKM. The CDR3 is 14 amino acids. Trimming took 3 bases from V and 7 from J; bases not matched to a gene: 5. Written as DNA, the CDR3 is TGTGCCAGCAGTTTTGGTGACAGGGGACAGCCCCAGCATTTT. This translates into CASSFGDRGQPQHF.

The chain carries TRBV7-2 and TRBJ1-2, with 10 bases that match TRBD1. Trimming took 3 bases from V and 8 from J; bases not matched to a gene: 9. The CDR3 covers 15 residues. Germline V lookup: CDR1 SGHTA, CDR2 FQGNSA. The CDR3 sequence is CASSFYRDRGGGYTF. The DNA of the CDR3 is TGTGCCAGCAGCTTTTACCGGGACAGGGGAGGAGGCTACACCTTC.

CDR3 nucleotide sequence: TGTGCCAGCAGCTTAGTGGCAGATTTAAGCAATCAGCCCCAGCATTTT. This codes for CASSLVADLSNQPQHF. The V gene is TRBV7-8, the J gene TRBJ1-5, with no clear D. The germline V gene encodes CDR1 SGHVS and CDR2 FQNEAQ. Trimming removed 1 base at V and 1 base at J, with 11 bases between. CDR3 length: 16 residues.

The rearrangement joins TRBV19 to TRBJ1-1, with D hard to call. Trimming stripped 3 bases from V and 5 bases from J, with 13 bases between. Germline CDR1 LNHDA, CDR2 SQIVND (reference sequence). The CDR3 spans 14 residues. CDR3 bases: TGTGCCAGTAGTATGTCTGGGAGGAGTACTGAAGCTTTCTTT. This sequence encodes CASSMSGRSTEAFF.

The chain couples TRBV28 to TRBJ1-5; D is possibly TRBD1 (5 bases). The CDR3 loop spans 16 amino acids. Germline CDR1 and CDR2: MDHEN and SYDVKM. Trimming removed 3 bases from V and 5 bases from J, with 17 bases in between. For the CDR3, the DNA is TGTGCCAGCAGTTTTCAGGCGGGGCAGAATTATCAGCCCCAGCATTTT. It codes for CASSFQAGQNYQPQHF.

CDR3 DNA sequence: TGTGCCAGCAGCTTAATAATGCGTCCGGAGCTAGCCAAAAACATTCAGTACTTC. As protein: CASSLIMRPELAKNIQYF. The chain has TRBV7-9 and TRBJ2-4; the D is unclear. V was cut by 2 bases and J by 0 bases, with 17 bases left in between. The CDR3 sequence is 18 residues long. The germline gives CDR1 SEHNR, CDR2 FQNEAQ (reference sequence).

The chain employs TRBV21-1 and TRBJ2-2; the table's D gene call, TRBD1, was not cross checked with the DNA. TRBV21-1 is an annotated pseudogene. There are 17 residues in the CDR3. The CDR3 spells CASSKQGDRVRTGELFF. The CDR3 nucleotides read TGTGCCAGCAGCAAACAGGGGGATAGGGTTAGGACCGGGGAGCTGTTTTTT.

V usage is TRBV9 and J usage is TRBJ2-3; maybe TRBD1 (5 bases). Germline CDR1 SGDLS, CDR2 YYNGEE. The V end lost 0 bases, the J end lost 6 bases, and 11 bases lay between the germline ends. The CDR3 has 14 residues. CDR3 in amino acids: CASSVATHRDTQYF. The CDR3 DNA is TGTGCCAGCAGCGTAGCGACCCACAGGGATACGCAGTATTTT. Complete variable domain (other parts from reference TRBV9 and TRBJ2-3): DSGVTQTPKHLITATGQRVTLRCSPRSGDLSVYWYQQSLDQGLQFLIQYYNGEERAKGNILERFSAQQFPDLHSELNLSSLELGDSALYFCASSVATHRDTQYFGPGTRLTVL.

This rearrangement joins TRBV7-9 to TRBJ1-6; 7 positions match TRBD1. Germline V gene data show CDR1 as SEHNR and CDR2 as FQNEAQ (reference sequence). V dropped 4 bases and J dropped 7; count of bases not matched to a gene: 4. This CDR3 region has 14 residues. In DNA, the CDR3 is TGTGCCAGCAGCTGGGGACAGCCCAATTCACCCCTCCACTTT. It specifies CASSWGQPNSPLHF.

V usage is TRBV6-1 and J usage is TRBJ1-2; D ambiguous. V was cut by 0 bases and J by 4 bases, with 15 bases left in between. The germline V gene encodes CDR1 MNHNS and CDR2 SASEGT. CDR3 size: 16 residues. The CDR3 region has the DNA TGTGCCAGCAGTGAAGCAGTCCCGGTGCCCTCCTATGGCTACACCTTC. Translated: CASSEAVPVPSYGYTF.

Turning to this clone: The junction does not match germline at one end; this may be a read error. CDR3 in amino acids: CNVAGRGASYEQYF. CDR3 nucleotide sequence: TGCAACGTTGCCGGGAGGGGGGCCTCCTACGAGCAGTACTTC. J is TRBJ2-7 and V is TRBV29-1, with TRBD2 identical over 8 bases. The germline V gene encodes CDR1 SQVTM and CDR2 ANQGSEA. The CDR3 has 14 amino acids.

The J gene is TRBJ1-3, the V gene TRBV4-2, with D tentatively TRBD1 (5 bases). CDR3 length equals 15 residues. V dropped 6 bases and J dropped 1 base, with 13 bases sitting between them. Per germline, CDR1 LGHNA and CDR2 YNFKEQ. The CDR3 DNA reads as TGTGCCAGCAGAAGGGCGGGGGATTCTGGAAACACCATATATTTT. Residues: CASRRAGDSGNTIYF.

This chain joins TRBV6-5 and TRBJ1-1; 7 bases map to TRBD1. The CDR3 has 13 amino acids. With V trimmed by 5 bases and J by 5 bases, 5 bases remained unmatched. Germline assignment: CDR1 MNHEY and CDR2 SVGAGI. CDR3 nucleotides: TGTGCCAGCAGTCCCCCGACAGGGACTGAAGCTTTCTTT. Translated, it gives CASSPPTGTEAFF.

The rearrangement uses TRBV19 and TRBJ1-5; D remains ambiguous. Germline CDR1 LNHDA, CDR2 SQIVND (reference sequence). This CDR3 comprises 19 residues. With 7 bases removed from V and 2 bases from J, the gap between germline ends came to 27 bases. The CDR3 loop reads CASTSYRGPSVFGNQPQHF. The CDR3 DNA reads as TGTGCCAGTACCTCTTACCGGGGTCCGTCGGTATTCGGCAATCAGCCCCAGCATTTT. Full variable domain (rest looked up from reference TRBV19 and TRBJ1-5): DGGITQSPKYLFRKEGQNVTLSCEQNLNHDAMYWYRQDPGQGLRLIYYSQIVNDFQKGDIAEGYSVSREKKESFPLTVTSAQKNPTAFYLCASTSYRGPSVFGNQPQHFGDGTRLSIL.

This sequence joins TRBV7-9 and TRBJ1-1; TRBD1 matches at 7 bases. This CDR3 is 13 amino acids long. Germline CDR1 and CDR2: SEHNR and FQNEAQ (reference sequence). Losses at the gene ends were 5 bases for V and 6 bases for J; bases not matched to a gene: 6. In nucleotides, the CDR3 is TGTGCCAGCAGCCCAGACAGGGACGCTGAAGCTTTCTTT. It codes for CASSPDRDAEAFF.

This sequence joins TRBV4-3 and TRBJ1-4, with D hard to call. CDR3 length equals 20 residues. Germline values: CDR1 LGHNA, CDR2 YSLEER. Trimming removed 5 bases from V and 0 bases from J, with 25 bases in between. Written as DNA, the CDR3 is TGCGCCAGCAGCGAAACTTTTACTCAGACCACCCGGGCAACTAATGAAAAACTGTTTTTT. It yields the protein CASSETFTQTTRATNEKLFF.

The rearrangement uses TRBV6-5 and TRBJ1-5; no definite D call. Trimming stripped 6 bases from V and 0 bases from J, with 9 bases between. Germline values: CDR1 MNHEY, CDR2 SVGAGI. This CDR3 has 14 residues. The CDR3 coding sequence is TGTGCCAGCAGAGAGAAATATAGCAATCAGCCCCAGCATTTT. Amino acid sequence: CASREKYSNQPQHF.

This rearrangement joins TRBV6-5 to TRBJ2-7, with D perhaps TRBD2 (5 bases). The CDR3 length is 14 residues. The ends were cut back, 5 bases at V and 0 bases at J, with 11 bases in the middle. Germline CDR1 is MNHEY and CDR2 is SVGAGI. The CDR3 is CASSRNRDSYEQYF. The CDR3 DNA reads as TGTGCCAGCAGTCGGAATCGGGACTCCTACGAGCAGTACTTC.

The chain carries TRBV5-1 and TRBJ1-6; 7 positions match TRBD1. The CDR3 has 14 residues. Germline CDR1 reads SGHRS; CDR2 reads YFSETQ. Trimming cost V 3 bases and J 7 bases; bases outside gene matches: 4. CDR3 DNA sequence: TGCGCCAGCAGCTCCCAGGGACAGAATTCACCCCTCCACTTT. It codes for CASSSQGQNSPLHF. The variable domain in full, completed from reference TRBV5-1 and TRBJ1-6, reads KAGVTQTPRYLIKTRGQQVTLSCSPISGHRSVSWYQQTPGQGLQFLFEYFSETQRNKGNFPGRFSGRQFSNSRSEMNVSTLELGDSALYLCASSSQGQNSPLHFGNGTRLTVT.

This rearrangement joins TRBV6-1 to TRBJ1-5; D unclear. The germline V gene has CDR1 MNHNS and CDR2 SASEGT. Trimming left V 6 bases short and J 8 bases short, with 14 bases between. The length of the CDR3 is 13 residues. CDR3 sequence (DNA): TGTGCCAGCAGCCTGGGCCTGTCTGAGCCCCAGCATTTT. This gives the protein CASSLGLSEPQHF.